Following are 12 T cell receptor beta chains from one sample sequenced in a study of CD8 T cells in ankylosing spondylitis. The study's findings and limits: Within ankylosing spondylitis blood, a TCR beta motif made up of eight or nine highly homologous variants appeared to be characteristic.

Each CDR3 protein gets one entry after TCRdb re-called the 5' RACE reads with MiXCR. The sample has more than 650,000 distinct CDR3 sequences, approximately 10% seen once; the top ten hold 0.51%. No antigens are known for them. What was sequenced was blood, either unsorted or a sorted T cell fraction (not recorded which). These receptors originate from a male donor with ankylosing spondylitis.

There are a few counts of this clonotype. V is TRBV6-5 and J is TRBJ1-4, with unresolved D. This CDR3 is 15 amino acids long. V was cut by 0 bases and J by 8 bases, with 13 bases left in between. Germline V gene lookup returns CDR1 MNHEY and CDR2 SVGAGI. The CDR3 reads CASSYSRATTEKLFF. CDR3 DNA sequence: TGTGCCAGCAGTTACTCGAGGGCTACCACAGAAAAACTGTTTTTT.

This clonotype showed up many times. The chain joins TRBV27 to TRBJ2-3; D is possibly TRBD2 (7 bases). CDR1 and CDR2 from the germline V gene are MNHEY and SMNVEV (reference sequence). Trimming stripped 10 bases from V and 5 bases from J, with 19 bases between. There are 14 residues in the CDR3. The CDR3 region is CATRDQGGGDTQYF. The CDR3 DNA follows: TGTGCCACTAGAGATCAGGGAGGGGGAGATACGCAGTATTTT.

This clonotype has a handful of counts. The rearrangement joins TRBV28 to TRBJ2-7, with TRBD1 matching 7 bases. This CDR3 is built from 15 residues. The J segment lost 7 bases and the V segment lost 7 bases, leaving 16 bases of the junction unmatched. CDR1 and CDR2 from the germline V gene are MDHEN and SYDVKM. The CDR3 spells CASTLPGTVFNEQYF. In DNA form, the CDR3 reads TGTGCCAGCACCTTACCCGGGACAGTATTCAATGAGCAGTACTTC.

This clonotype was counted only a few times. The V call is TRBV20-1, the J call TRBJ2-4; 11 nucleotides agree with TRBD2. The germline V gene has CDR1 DFQATT and CDR2 SNEGSKA (reference sequence). Losses at the gene ends were 4 bases for V and 5 bases for J; bases not matched to a gene: 4. CDR3 length equals 14 residues. The CDR3 DNA sequence: TGCAGTGCTATTTTGGGACTAGCGGAAAACATTCAGTACTTC. This translates into CSAILGLAENIQYF.

V is TRBV3-1 and J is TRBJ1-2, with 9 bases that match TRBD1. CDR1 LGHDT and CDR2 YNNKEL come from the germline V gene (reference sequence). The trim removed 4 bases at V and 4 bases at J, leaving 4 bases unmatched. The CDR3 is 14 residues long. CDR3 sequence: CASSLLQGAYGYTF. In DNA form, the CDR3 reads TGTGCCAGCAGCCTTTTACAGGGGGCCTATGGCTACACCTTC.

This clonotype was observed a handful of times. This chain uses TRBV12-3 or TRBV12-4 with TRBJ1-4; D is unclear. With 4 bases removed from V and 5 bases from J, the gap between germline ends came to 11 bases. CDR3 length equals 14 residues. In nucleotides, the CDR3 is TGTGCCAGCAGTTCCTCGGACTCAAATGAAAAACTGTTTTTT. This codes for CASSSSDSNEKLFF.

The gene calls are TRBV20-1 and TRBJ2-5, with D possibly TRBD2 on 7 matching bases. The CDR3 spans 13 residues. V was clipped by 5 bases and J by 7 bases, with 17 bases between them. Germline V gene lookup returns CDR1 DFQATT and CDR2 SNEGSKA (reference sequence). CDR3 loop: CSARGAGIGTQYF. CDR3 nucleotide sequence: TGCAGTGCTCGGGGGGCGGGAATCGGGACCCAGTACTTC.

The CDR3 is CASSLWGGSTNEKLFF. CDR3 bases: TGCGCCAGCAGCTTGTGGGGGGGATCAACTAATGAAAAACTGTTTTTT. The genes are TRBV5-1 and TRBJ1-4; D may be TRBD1 (5 bases). Germline loops: CDR1 SGHRS, CDR2 YFSETQ. CDR3 length: 16 amino acids. Trimming removed 1 base at V and 0 bases at J, with 10 bases between. Supplemented by reference TRBV5-1 and TRBJ1-4, the full variable domain reads KAGVTQTPRYLIKTRGQQVTLSCSPISGHRSVSWYQQTPGQGLQFLFEYFSETQRNKGNFPGRFSGRQFSNSRSEMNVSTLELGDSALYLCASSLWGGSTNEKLFFGSGTQLSVL.

This clonotype was observed a few times. The chain links TRBV6-1 to TRBJ1-6; 8 positions agree with TRBD1. V gave up 6 bases and J gave up 4 bases; unmatched junction bases: 2. The CDR3 extends over 14 amino acids. Germline assignment: CDR1 MNHNS and CDR2 SASEGT. The CDR3 DNA reads TGTGCCAGCAGGACAGGGGTATATAATTCACCCCTCCACTTT. Residues: CASRTGVYNSPLHF.

The chain carries TRBV7-2 and TRBJ2-5, with TRBD2 matching over 7 bases. There are 13 residues in the CDR3. The junction had 2 bases not matched to a gene; V was cut back by 5 bases and J by 2 bases. Germline V gene sequence: CDR1 SGHTA, CDR2 FQGNSA. The chain's CDR3 is CASSRGVQETQYF. Written as DNA, the CDR3 is TGTGCCAGCAGCCGGGGGGTTCAAGAGACCCAGTACTTC. The variable domain in full, completed from reference TRBV7-2 and TRBJ2-5, reads GAGVSQSPSNKVTEKGKDVELRCDPISGHTALYWYRQSLGQGLEFLIYFQGNSAPDKSGLPSDRFSAERTGGSVSTLTIQRTQQEDSAVYLCASSRGVQETQYFGPGTRLLVL.

The sample holds a few counts of this clonotype. The chain is built from TRBV5-1 and TRBJ2-7; D is uncertain. Per germline, CDR1 SGHRS and CDR2 YFSETQ. CDR3 length equals 14 residues. V lost 4 bases and J 2 bases, leaving 13 bases between the germline ends. Here the CDR3 reads CASSPLSPAYEQYF. CDR3 nucleotides: TGCGCCAGCAGCCCCCTCAGTCCCGCCTACGAGCAGTACTTC.

This chain uses TRBV4-1 with TRBJ2-1, with TRBD2 identical over 10 bases. Germline V CDR1 and CDR2: MGHRA, YSYEKL. Trimming took 4 bases from V and 1 from J; bases not matched to a gene: 13. The CDR3 has 19 residues. For the CDR3, the DNA is TGCGCCAGCAGCCCCACGGGACTAGCGTCCTGGAGGTCCTACAATGAGCAGTTCTTC. Translating it yields CASSPTGLASWRSYNEQFF.